This section outlines one T cell receptor beta chain sequence together with its context. This sample was included in a study of cytomegalovirus exposure and HLA in healthy donors. Trimming removed 8 bases from V and 7 bases from J; junction bases left unmatched: 9. From germline, CDR1 is MNHEY and CDR2 SVGAGI. CDR3 size: 15 residues. The PCR employed 60 Vbeta primers together with 13 Jbeta primers. Here immunoSEQ multiplex PCR was the method, and the copy in TCRdb shows in-frame clones only, minus some. The sample includes 65,000 to 70,000 clones, 55% to 75% of them seen just once. This TCR came from a woman under 40 in good health and CMV-seronegative. J is TRBJ1-6 and V is TRBV6-5; 9 bases match TRBD1. Sequenced material: PBMCs. The CDR3 protein is CASWKPGTGNSPLHF. Here the CDR3 DNA reads TGTGCCAGCTGGAAACCCGGGACAGGGAATTCACCCCTCCACTTT.